A selection of T cell receptor beta chains follows, all from one sample in a study of radiation and T cells in renal cell carcinoma. Assay: immunoSEQ multiplex PCR; the TCRdb copy retains only in-frame clones and omits some. The table includes approximately 110,000 clones, 82% detected once. The input for sequencing was blood, taken from a patient whose treatment included radiotherapy and nephrectomy. These receptors came from a woman aged 60 to 75 with renal cell carcinoma. CDR3s include the opening cysteine and the closing phenylalanine or tryptophan. The order of the fields is J gene, V gene, D gene, clone size, CDR3 protein, CDR3 DNA. The D gene is left open where the match is weak. A clone size is listed for some rows: how often the clone was seen (once, few, many), or a class if it is expanded.

TRBJ1-2 | TRBV6-5 | - | - | CASSYTGRTNYGYTF | TGTGCCAGCAGTTACACAGGGAGGACAAACTATGGCTACACCTTC
TRBJ1-2 | TRBV7-6 | TRBD1 | - | CASSWTGAGGYTF | TGTGCCAGCAGCTGGACAGGGGCCGGGGGCTACACCTTC
TRBJ1-1 | TRBV28 | - | - | CAGGTLNTEAFF | TGTGCCGGGGGGACTTTGAACACTGAAGCTTTCTTT
TRBJ2-7 | TRBV6-6 | - | - | CASRNVLYEQYF | TGTGCCAGCAGAAACGTTCTGTACGAGCAGTACTTC
TRBJ1-3 | TRBV28 | TRBD1 | - | CASSGQGAGNTIYF | TGTGCCAGCAGTGGACAGGGGGCTGGAAACACCATATATTTT
TRBJ1-2 | TRBV4-1 | - | - | CASGGEGYTF | TGCGCCTCGGGGGGAGAGGGCTACACCTTC
TRBJ2-7 | TRBV19 | TRBD2 | - | CASSIASGRAHEQYF | TGTGCCAGTAGTATCGCTAGCGGGAGGGCCCACGAGCAGTACTTC
TRBJ2-5 | TRBV5-6 | TRBD1 | - | CASSLVGTGERETQYF | TGTGCCAGCAGCTTGGTGGGGACAGGTGAACGAGAGACCCAGTACTTC
TRBJ1-2 | TRBV2 | - | few | CASRGQGIYGYTF | TGTGCCAGCAGAGGTCAGGGTATCTATGGCTACACCTTC
TRBJ1-5 | TRBV9 | - | - | CASSVMTDQPQHF | TGTGCCAGCAGCGTCATGACAGATCAGCCCCAGCATTTT
TRBJ1-4 | TRBV6-1 | TRBD1 | - | CASLTQGAWEKLFF | TGTGCCAGTCTTACACAGGGGGCGTGGGAAAAACTGTTTTTT
TRBJ1-6 | TRBV27 | TRBD1 | - | CARGGDSYNSPLHF | TGTGCCAGGGGGGGGGACAGCTATAATTCACCCCTCCACTTT
TRBJ2-3 | TRBV5-4 | - | - | CASSLGLVGTDTQYF | TGTGCCAGCAGCTTGGGACTAGTTGGCACAGATACGCAGTATTTT
TRBJ2-1 | TRBV9 | - | - | CASGRDAAYNEQFF | TGTGCCAGCGGCCGGGACGCCGCCTACAATGAGCAGTTCTTC
TRBJ2-7 | TRBV2 | - | once | CASSKGQFAYEQYF | TGTGCCAGCAGTAAAGGACAGTTCGCCTACGAGCAGTACTTC
TRBJ2-1 | TRBV2 | - | once | CASRRDGSNEQFF | TGTGCCAGCAGAAGGGACGGAAGCAATGAGCAGTTCTTC
TRBJ2-7 | TRBV6-1 | TRBD1 | - | CASSGPGQGTYEQYF | TGTGCCAGCAGTGGCCCGGGACAGGGGACCTACGAGCAGTACTTC
TRBJ2-3 | TRBV11-3 | TRBD2 | - | CASSLAASTDTQYF | TGTGCCAGCAGCCTAGCGGCTAGCACAGATACGCAGTATTTT